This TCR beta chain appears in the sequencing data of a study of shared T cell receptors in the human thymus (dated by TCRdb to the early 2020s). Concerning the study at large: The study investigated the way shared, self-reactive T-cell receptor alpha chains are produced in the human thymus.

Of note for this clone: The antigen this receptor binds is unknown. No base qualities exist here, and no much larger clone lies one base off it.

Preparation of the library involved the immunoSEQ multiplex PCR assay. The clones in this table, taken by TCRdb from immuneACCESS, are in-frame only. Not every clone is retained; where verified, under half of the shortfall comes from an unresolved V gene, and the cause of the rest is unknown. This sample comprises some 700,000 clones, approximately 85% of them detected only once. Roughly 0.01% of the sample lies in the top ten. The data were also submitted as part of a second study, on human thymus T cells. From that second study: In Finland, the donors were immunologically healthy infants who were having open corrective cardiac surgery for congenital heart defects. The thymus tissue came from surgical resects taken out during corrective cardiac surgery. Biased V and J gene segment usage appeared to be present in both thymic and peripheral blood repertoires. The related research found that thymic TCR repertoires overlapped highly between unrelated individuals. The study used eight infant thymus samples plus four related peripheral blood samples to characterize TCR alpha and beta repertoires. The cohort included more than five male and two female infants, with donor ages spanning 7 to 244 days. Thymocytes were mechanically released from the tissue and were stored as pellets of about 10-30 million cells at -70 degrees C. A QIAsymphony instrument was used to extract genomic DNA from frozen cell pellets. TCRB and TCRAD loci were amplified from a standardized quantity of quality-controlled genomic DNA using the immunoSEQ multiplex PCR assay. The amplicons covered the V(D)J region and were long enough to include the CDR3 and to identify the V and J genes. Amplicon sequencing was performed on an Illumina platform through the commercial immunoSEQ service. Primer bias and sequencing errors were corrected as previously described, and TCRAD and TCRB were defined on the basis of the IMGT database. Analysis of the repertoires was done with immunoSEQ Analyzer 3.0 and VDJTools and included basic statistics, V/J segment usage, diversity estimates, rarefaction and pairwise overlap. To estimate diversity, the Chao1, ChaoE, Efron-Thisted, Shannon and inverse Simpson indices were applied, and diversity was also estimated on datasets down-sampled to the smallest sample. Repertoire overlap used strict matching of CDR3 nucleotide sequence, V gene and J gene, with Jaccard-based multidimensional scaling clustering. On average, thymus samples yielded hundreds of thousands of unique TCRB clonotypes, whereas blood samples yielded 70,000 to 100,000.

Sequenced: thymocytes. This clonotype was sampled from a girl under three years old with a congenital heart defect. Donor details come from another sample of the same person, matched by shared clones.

The CDR3 corresponds to CASSVKNTDNEQFF. The DNA reads as follows: TGTGCCAGCAGCGTAAAGAACACAGACAATGAGCAGTTCTTC. This receptor chain uses TRBV7-2 and TRBJ2-1, with the D gene too uncertain to name. Inclusive of the bounding cysteine and phenylalanine, the CDR3 is 14 residues long. Only the CDR3 region is kept as DNA, spanning 42 bases read in frame from base 1. V was cut back by 5 bases and J by 5 bases, leaving a gap of 13 bases between them. As encoded in the germline V gene, CDR1 is SGHTA while CDR2 is FQGNSA. The CDR3 plus the reference TRBV7-2 and TRBJ2-1 genes for the other parts give the full variable domain: GAGVSQSPSNKVTEKGKDVELRCDPISGHTALYWYRQSLGQGLEFLIYFQGNSAPDKSGLPSDRFSAERTGGSVSTLTIQRTQQEDSAVYLCASSVKNTDNEQFFGPGTRLTVL.